These 4 T cell receptor beta chains share one sample of origin, sequenced in a study of CD8 T cells in ankylosing spondylitis. One entry per CDR3 protein, called by TCRdb with MiXCR from the 5' RACE reads. The data hold about 330,000 distinct CDR3 sequences, with around 7.6% observed a single time. The antigens of these receptors remain unknown. General observations from the study: What seemed typical of ankylosing spondylitis blood was a TCR beta motif built from about 8 highly homologous variants.

Material for sequencing was blood, either unsorted or a sorted T cell fraction (not recorded which). Receptor source: a male donor with ankylosing spondylitis.

This clonotype came up a few times. This chain joins TRBV7-2 and TRBJ1-5; D gene uncertain. The V and J ends lost 4 bases and 3 bases respectively, with 13 bases between them. Germline V CDR1 and CDR2: SGHTA, FQGNSA. The CDR3 has 15 amino acids. CDR3 amino acids: CASSSEGRNNQPQHF. The CDR3 DNA reads as TGTGCCAGCAGCTCCGAGGGCCGGAACAATCAGCCCCAGCATTTT.

This clonotype was counted ten times or more. V and J are TRBV11-3 and TRBJ2-1; TRBD1 might be the D (6 bases). Germline V gene lookup returns CDR1 SGHNT and CDR2 YENEEA. V lost 3 bases, J lost 4 bases, and 10 bases lay in between. CDR3 length equals 14 residues. The CDR3 bases are TGTGCCAGCAGCTTGTCAGGGGCGTACAATGAGCAGTTCTTC. Translated: CASSLSGAYNEQFF. Based on the CDR3 plus reference TRBV11-3 and TRBJ2-1, the full variable domain is EAGVVQSPRYKIIEKKQPVAFWCNPISGHNTLYWYLQNLGQGPELLIRYENEEAVDDSQLPKDRFSAERLKGVDSTLKIQPAELGDSAVYLCASSLSGAYNEQFFGPGTRLTVL.

This clonotype was recorded many times. The chain carries TRBV29-1 and TRBJ2-1; the match to TRBD1 covers 7 bases. CDR1 is SQVTM and CDR2 is ANQGSEA in the germline V gene. J was trimmed by 0 bases and V by 4 bases; bases with no gene match: 9. The CDR3 sequence is 16 residues long. The DNA for the CDR3 is TGCAGCGTTGTGGGAATCGGACAGGCCTCCTACAATGAGCAGTTCTTC. This encodes CSVVGIGQASYNEQFF.

This clonotype was recorded a few times. V is TRBV5-1 and J is TRBJ2-1; D might be TRBD2 (5 bases). The CDR3 has 15 residues. The ends were cut back, 0 bases at V and 2 bases at J, with 9 bases in the middle. Germline V CDR1 and CDR2: SGHRS, YFSETQ. CDR3 protein: CASSLEVLAYNEQFF. CDR3 sequence (DNA): TGCGCCAGCAGCTTGGAGGTACTAGCCTACAATGAGCAGTTCTTC. The complete variable domain, with remaining parts taken from reference TRBV5-1 and TRBJ2-1, reads KAGVTQTPRYLIKTRGQQVTLSCSPISGHRSVSWYQQTPGQGLQFLFEYFSETQRNKGNFPGRFSGRQFSNSRSEMNVSTLELGDSALYLCASSLEVLAYNEQFFGPGTRLTVL.